This TCR beta chain was profiled in a study of shared clonotypes between healthy human individuals. Looking at the study overall: Sampling drew on donors who were a couple of women and a few men aged 18 to 49.

J was trimmed by 9 bases and V by 4 bases; bases with no gene match: 9. The CDR3 runs 14 residues. CDR1 is MNHEY, CDR2 SMNVEV, per germline (reference sequence). In regard to this clone: Its matching antigen is unknown.

The data were produced by immunoSEQ multiplex PCR, yet TCRdb's version contains in-frame clones alone and is incomplete. The sample carries about 590,000 clones, around 95% recorded once. CD45RO-negative, CCR7-positively selected cells formed the naive CD8 fraction, excluding terminally differentiated effector memory CD45RA+ cells. Each of the donors was a healthy adult who was HIV-negative and had not had a recent acute infection or vaccination. All of the donors resided in Nashville, Tennessee, and each was a Caucasian adult. Points from the study as a whole: Around 5% was the fraction of naive CD4 clonotypes found shared across several donors.

Material: naive CD8+ T cells sorted from blood. This TCR was recovered from a woman in her thirties in good health. The chain couples TRBV27 to TRBJ2-1; the match to TRBD2 covers 7 bases. CDR3 region: CASSSPREEVEQFF. The CDR3 DNA reads as TGTGCCAGCAGTTCCCCCCGGGAGGAAGTTGAGCAGTTCTTC.